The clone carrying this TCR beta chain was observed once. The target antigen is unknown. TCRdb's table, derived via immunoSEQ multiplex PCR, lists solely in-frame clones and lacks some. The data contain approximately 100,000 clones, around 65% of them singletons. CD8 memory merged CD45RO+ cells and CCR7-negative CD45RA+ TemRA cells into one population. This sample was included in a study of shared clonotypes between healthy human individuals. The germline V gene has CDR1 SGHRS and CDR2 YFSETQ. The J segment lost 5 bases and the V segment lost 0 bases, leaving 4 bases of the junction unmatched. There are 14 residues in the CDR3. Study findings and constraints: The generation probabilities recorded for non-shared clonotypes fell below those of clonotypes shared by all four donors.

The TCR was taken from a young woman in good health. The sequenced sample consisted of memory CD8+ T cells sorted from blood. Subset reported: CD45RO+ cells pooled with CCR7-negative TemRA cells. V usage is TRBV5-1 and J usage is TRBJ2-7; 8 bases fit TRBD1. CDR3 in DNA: TGCGCCAGCAGCTTGGGGCCGACAGGGGACGAGCAGTACTTC. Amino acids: CASSLGPTGDEQYF.